This T cell receptor (beta chain) was recorded in a study of blood T cell repertoires in COVID-19. About the research overall: The study drew acute and convalescent COVID-19 samples from the United States, Italy and Spain.

No more than 2 weeks before study entry, exposed participants had met a case of COVID-19. Method: immunoSEQ multiplex PCR; TCRdb's copy keeps in-frame clones and lacks some. The data contain some 320,000 clones, 85% to 90% of them seen just once; the ten biggest clones take up 2.5% to 3.5%. Germline CDR1 is SGHNT and CDR2 is YYREEE (reference sequence). The CDR3 sequence is 13 residues long. Trimming at V came to 5 bases and at J to 3 bases, leaving 2 bases not matched to a gene. The chain employs TRBV5-4 and TRBJ1-2; 9 nucleotides agree with TRBD1. This TCR was sampled from a woman aged 50 to 65 who had been exposed to COVID-19. Sequenced: PBMCs or T cells enriched from blood (not recorded which). CDR3 loop: CASRRQGDYGYTF. CDR3 sequence (DNA): TGTGCCAGCAGGAGACAGGGGGACTATGGCTACACCTTC.